Shown below are 2 T cell receptor beta chains from a single sample sequenced in a study of identical twins. TCRdb itself ran the 5' RACE reads through MiXCR, one entry per CDR3 protein. The repertoire holds more than 650,000 distinct CDR3 sequences, with 6% to 6.5% as singletons. Sequencing was performed on naive T cells sorted from blood. The receptors here all came from a man younger than 35 in good health.

This clonotype occurred a few times. The chain couples TRBV24-1 to TRBJ2-3, with D possibly TRBD1 on 7 matching bases. CDR1 and CDR2 from the germline V gene are KGHDR and SFDVKD. The CDR3 length is 19 residues. With 3 bases removed from V and 3 bases from J, the gap between germline ends came to 24 bases. The CDR3, as DNA: TGTGCCACCAGTGATACCCTGGGGTTGGAGGGGGCGGTTACAGATACGCAGTATTTT. Translating it yields CATSDTLGLEGAVTDTQYF.

The chain has TRBV6-2 or TRBV6-3 and TRBJ2-1, with 15 positions matching TRBD2. The CDR3 has 20 residues. Germline V gene sequence: CDR1 MNHEY, CDR2 SVGEGT. V was clipped by 0 bases and J by 2 bases; unmatched bases: 8. The CDR3 DNA follows: TGTGCCAGCAGTTACTCGATTCGGACTAGCGGGAGGGCCCCCTACAATGAGCAGTTCTTC. Amino acid sequence: CASSYSIRTSGRAPYNEQFF.